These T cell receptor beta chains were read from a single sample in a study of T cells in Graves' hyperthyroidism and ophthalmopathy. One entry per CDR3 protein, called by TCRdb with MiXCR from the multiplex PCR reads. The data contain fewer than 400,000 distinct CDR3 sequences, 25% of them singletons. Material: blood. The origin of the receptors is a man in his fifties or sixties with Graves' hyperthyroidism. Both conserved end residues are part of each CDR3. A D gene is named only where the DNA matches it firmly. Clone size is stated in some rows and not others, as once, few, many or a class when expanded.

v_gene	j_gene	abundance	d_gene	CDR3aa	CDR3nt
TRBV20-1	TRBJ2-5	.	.	CSGLLERVETQYF	TGCAGTGGTTTGTTGGAGAGGGTAGAGACCCAGTACTTC
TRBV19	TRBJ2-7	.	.	CASSIFGVSYEQYF	TGTGCCAGTAGTATATTTGGGGTCTCCTACGAGCAGTACTTC
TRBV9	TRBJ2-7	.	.	CASSVCTGDYEQYF	TGTGCCAGCAGCGTTTGTACAGGAGACTACGAGCAGTACTTC
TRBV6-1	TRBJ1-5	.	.	CASSRGGTNQPQHF	TGTGCCAGCAGTCGTGGAGGGACCAATCAGCCCCAGCATTTT
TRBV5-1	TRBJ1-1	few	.	CASSSRPTENTEAFF	TGCGCCAGCAGCTCAAGACCGACAGAGAACACTGAAGCTTTCTTT
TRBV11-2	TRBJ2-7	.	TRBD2	CASSVDSGNYEQYF	TGTGCCAGCAGCGTAGATAGCGGGAACTACGAGCAGTACTTC
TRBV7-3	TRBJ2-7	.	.	CASSERLGSYEQYF	TGTGCCAGCAGTGAACGTCTAGGGTCCTACGAGCAGTACTTC
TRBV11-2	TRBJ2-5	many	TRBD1	CASSFDRGRETQYF	TGTGCCAGCAGCTTCGACAGGGGACGAGAGACCCAGTACTTC
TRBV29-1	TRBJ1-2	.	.	CSVDGELFYGYTF	TGCAGCGTTGACGGAGAGCTTTTCTATGGCTACACCTTC
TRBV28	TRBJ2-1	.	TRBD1	CASGTTGGLTFF	TGTGCCAGCGGAACAACAGGGGGCTTGACGTTCTTC
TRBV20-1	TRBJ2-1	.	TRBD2	CSARDHGGTYVFF	TGCAGTGCTAGAGATCACGGGGGGACCTACGTGTTCTTC
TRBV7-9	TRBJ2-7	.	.	CASSVYNSYEQYF	TGTGCCAGCAGCGTCTACAACTCCTACGAGCAGTACTTC
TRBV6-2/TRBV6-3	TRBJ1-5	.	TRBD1	CASRDGTDRHF	TGTGCCAGCAGGGACGGGACAGACCGGCATTTT
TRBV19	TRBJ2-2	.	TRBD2	CASTSGRAGTGELFF	TGTGCCAGTACGAGCGGGAGGGCGGGCACCGGGGAGCTGTTTTTT
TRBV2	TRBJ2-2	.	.	CASSEDVTGELFF	TGTGCCAGCAGTGAAGACGTGACCGGGGAGCTGTTTTTT
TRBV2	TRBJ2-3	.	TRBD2	CASSEETSGSLAAQYF	TGTGCCAGCAGTGAAGAAACTAGCGGGAGTCTCGCCGCGCAGTATTTT
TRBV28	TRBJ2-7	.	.	CASSPPFSFYEQYF	TGTGCCAGCAGTCCGCCTTTTAGCTTCTACGAGCAGTACTTC
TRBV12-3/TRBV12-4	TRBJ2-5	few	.	CASNNRDLTETQYF	TGTGCCAGCAACAACAGGGATTTGACAGAGACCCAGTACTTC
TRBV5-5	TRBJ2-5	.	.	CASSRWTGDGETQYF	TGTGCCAGCAGCCGTTGGACGGGAGATGGGGAGACCCAGTACTTC
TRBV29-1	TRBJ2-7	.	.	CSVEDRGQGTSGLYEQYF	TGCAGCGTTGAAGATAGGGGACAGGGGACTAGCGGTCTCTACGAGCAGTACTTC
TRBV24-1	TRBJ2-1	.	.	CATSDRGTRNHNEQFF	TGTGCCACCAGTGACCGAGGGACAAGGAACCACAATGAGCAGTTCTTC
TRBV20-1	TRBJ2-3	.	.	CSARDASTAILTDTQYF	TGCAGTGCTAGAGATGCGTCGACAGCTATACTCACAGATACGCAGTATTTT
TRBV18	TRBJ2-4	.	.	CASSAQQAVGAKNIQYF	TGTGCCAGCTCAGCCCAACAGGCCGTCGGGGCCAAAAACATTCAGTACTTC
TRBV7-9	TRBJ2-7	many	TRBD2	CASSFQTGTSREQYF	TGTGCCAGCAGCTTCCAAACTGGGACTAGCCGCGAGCAGTACTTC
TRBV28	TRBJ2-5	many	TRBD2	CASSFLGLAETQYF	TGTGCCAGCAGTTTTTTGGGACTAGCGGAGACCCAGTACTTC
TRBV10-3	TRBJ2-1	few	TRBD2	CAISIAGTYNEQFF	TGTGCCATCAGTATAGCGGGCACGTACAATGAGCAGTTCTTC